Listed below are T cell receptor beta chains from one sample, sequenced in a study of blood T cell repertoires in COVID-19. The assay was immunoSEQ multiplex PCR, and TCRdb's table has in-frame clones only and misses some. Here the sample spans over 200,000 clones, over 70% being singletons. The sequenced sample was PBMCs or T cells enriched from blood (not recorded which). Receptors originate from a young woman who had been exposed to COVID-19. Both conserved end residues are part of each CDR3. D genes are given only for firm matches. Some rows mark clone size as missing; the rest say once, few, many or name a class of expanded clone.

D | size | J | V | CDR3 | DNA
. | . | TRBJ2-7 | TRBV6-4 | CASSDSFSGNPYEQYF | TGTGCCAGCAGTGACTCGTTTTCAGGGAACCCCTACGAGCAGTACTTC
TRBD1 | . | TRBJ2-1 | TRBV11-1 | CASSLVTGINEQFF | TGTGCCAGCAGCTTGGTGACAGGGATCAATGAGCAGTTCTTC
TRBD1 | . | TRBJ2-7 | TRBV3-1/TRBV3-2 | CASSLLMGQGYEQYF | TGTGCCAGCAGCCTCTTAATGGGACAGGGCTACGAGCAGTACTTC
. | . | TRBJ2-7 | TRBV2 | CASNYRASYEQYF | TGTGCCAGCAACTACAGGGCGAGCTACGAGCAGTACTTC
TRBD1 | . | TRBJ1-1 | TRBV10-3 | CAISETPQGDVGEAFF | TGTGCCATCAGTGAGACGCCCCAGGGGGACGTAGGCGAAGCTTTCTTT
. | . | TRBJ2-7 | TRBV2 | CASSEARQSYEQYF | TGTGCCAGCAGTGAAGCGCGACAGTCCTACGAGCAGTACTTC
. | . | TRBJ2-7 | TRBV6-1 | CASSDFMGQGTYEQYF | TGTGCCAGCAGTGATTTCATGGGGCAGGGAACCTACGAGCAGTACTTC
. | . | TRBJ2-7 | TRBV2 | CASSEIRSTYEQYF | TGTGCCAGCAGTGAAATCCGGAGTACCTACGAGCAGTACTTC
TRBD1 | once | TRBJ1-2 | TRBV19 | CASAGQGRSGYTF | TGTGCCAGTGCGGGACAGGGGAGGTCTGGCTACACCTTC
TRBD1 | . | TRBJ1-1 | TRBV7-6 | CASSQQQGGHADTEAFF | TGTGCCAGCAGCCAGCAACAGGGGGGTCATGCGGACACTGAAGCTTTCTTT
TRBD2 | . | TRBJ2-5 | TRBV29-1 | CSVGRPGGPPETQYF | TGCAGCGTTGGGAGACCGGGGGGGCCCCCAGAGACCCAGTACTTC
. | . | TRBJ1-4 | TRBV5-5 | CASSFPRGSNEKLFF | TGTGCCAGCAGCTTTCCCAGGGGCTCTAATGAAAAACTGTTTTTT
. | . | TRBJ1-1 | TRBV19 | CASSMAGTGNTEAFF | TGTGCCAGTAGTATGGCGGGGACGGGGAACACTGAAGCTTTCTTT
TRBD2 | . | TRBJ2-1 | TRBV3-1/TRBV3-2 | CASSQDPGTSDYNEQFF | TGTGCCAGCAGCCAAGACCCCGGGACTAGCGATTACAATGAGCAGTTCTTC
. | . | TRBJ2-3 | TRBV6-2/TRBV6-3 | CASSPVTQGTQYF | TGTGCCAGCAGCCCCGTTACCCAGGGTACGCAGTATTTT
TRBD2 | . | TRBJ2-7 | TRBV20-1 | CSASNRGLAGGPTYEQYF | TGCAGTGCTAGTAACAGGGGACTAGCGGGAGGGCCCACCTACGAGCAGTACTTC
TRBD1 | once | TRBJ1-2 | TRBV4-1 | CASSQEGGAGGYTF | TGCGCCAGCAGCCAAGAAGGGGGCGCGGGGGGCTACACCTTC
TRBD1 | . | TRBJ1-4 | TRBV20-1 | CSASSGTGAEKLFF | TGCAGTGCTAGTAGCGGGACAGGGGCTGAAAAACTGTTTTTT
TRBD1 | once | TRBJ1-3 | TRBV11-2 | CASSPRDRFSGNTIYF | TGTGCCAGCAGCCCCCGGGACAGGTTCTCTGGAAACACCATATATTTT
TRBD1 | . | TRBJ2-2 | TRBV24-1 | CATSEPRQGAGELFF | TGTGCCACCAGTGAACCCCGACAGGGGGCCGGGGAGCTGTTTTTT
TRBD1 | . | TRBJ2-7 | TRBV7-9 | CASSLALGQGAYEQYF | TGTGCCAGCAGCTTAGCTCTGGGACAGGGTGCCTACGAGCAGTACTTC
. | . | TRBJ2-1 | TRBV4-1 | CASSPLDSSYNEQFF | TGCGCCAGCAGCCCTCTAGACTCGTCCTACAATGAGCAGTTCTTC
. | once | TRBJ2-1 | TRBV2 | CASSLTGQGYNEQFF | TGTGCCAGCAGTCTCACGGGACAAGGCTACAATGAGCAGTTCTTC
. | . | TRBJ2-1 | TRBV5-1 | CASSLVARTSYNEQFF | TGCGCCAGCAGCTTGGTGGCTAGGACTTCCTACAATGAGCAGTTCTTC
TRBD2 | . | TRBJ2-1 | TRBV7-3 | CASSPLAGGTHEQFF | TGTGCCAGCAGCCCACTAGCGGGAGGTACGCATGAGCAGTTCTTC
. | few | TRBJ1-6 | TRBV30 | CAWRPLGGRSNSPLHF | TGTGCCTGGAGACCCCTGGGGGGAAGATCTAATTCACCCCTCCACTTT
TRBD1 | few | TRBJ2-1 | TRBV25-1 | CASSYHDRDREYNEQFF | TGTGCCAGCAGCTACCATGACCGGGACAGGGAATACAATGAGCAGTTCTTC
. | . | TRBJ1-1 | TRBV11-2 | CASSLDLYRVLDTEAFF | TGTGCCAGCAGCCTAGACCTTTACAGGGTTCTGGACACTGAAGCTTTCTTT
. | . | TRBJ2-7 | TRBV6-5 | CASSYSGVPYEQYF | TGTGCCAGCAGTTACTCAGGAGTGCCCTACGAGCAGTACTTC
. | . | TRBJ2-7 | TRBV10-2 | CASSDQAVRAYEQYF | TGCGCCAGCAGTGATCAGGCAGTCAGAGCCTACGAGCAGTACTTC
TRBD1 | . | TRBJ1-6 | TRBV28 | CASEGQGPSPLHF | TGTGCCAGTGAGGGACAGGGCCCCTCACCCCTCCACTTT
TRBD1 | . | TRBJ1-2 | TRBV6-4 | CASSDFFRGRIGGYTF | TGTGCCAGCAGTGACTTTTTCAGGGGGCGCATAGGAGGCTACACCTTC
. | . | TRBJ1-6 | TRBV3-1/TRBV3-2 | CASSLAHGSSYNSPLHF | TGTGCCAGCAGCCTCGCCCACGGGAGCTCCTATAATTCACCCCTCCACTTT
. | . | TRBJ1-1 | TRBV6-5 | CASTKGDKLNTEAFF | TGTGCCAGCACCAAAGGGGACAAGTTGAACACTGAAGCTTTCTTT
TRBD2 | . | TRBJ2-1 | TRBV10-1 | CASSGSGTGNEQFF | TGCGCCAGCAGTGGTAGCGGGACGGGCAATGAGCAGTTCTTC
TRBD1 | . | TRBJ1-1 | TRBV7-9 | CASTGETGRGANTEAFF | TGTGCCAGCACGGGAGAGACAGGGAGAGGAGCGAACACTGAAGCTTTCTTT
TRBD1 | . | TRBJ1-1 | TRBV15 | CATSMDRGRTEAFF | TGTGCCACCAGCATGGACAGGGGGAGGACTGAAGCTTTCTTT
TRBD1 | . | TRBJ1-3 | TRBV30 | CAHDREAGNTIYF | TGTGCCCATGACAGGGAAGCTGGAAACACCATATATTTT
. | . | TRBJ1-5 | TRBV15 | CATSRDRGGWQPQHF | TGTGCCACCAGCAGAGATAGGGGGGGATGGCAGCCCCAGCATTTT
. | . | TRBJ1-1 | TRBV7-2 | CASSLCPCHGGNTEAFF | TGTGCCAGCAGCTTATGTCCCTGTCACGGGGGGAACACTGAAGCTTTCTTT
. | . | TRBJ2-7 | TRBV5-5 | CASSRVPRTELYQEYF | TGTGCCAGCAGCCGGGTACCTAGGACAGAACTATACCAGGAGTACTTC
TRBD1 | once | TRBJ1-2 | TRBV27 | CASSFLISRTGNYGYTF | TGTGCCAGCAGTTTTCTCATTTCCCGGACAGGAAACTATGGCTACACCTTC
TRBD2 | . | TRBJ2-2 | TRBV29-1 | CSVEELGLAAGELFF | TGCAGCGTTGAAGAGCTGGGACTAGCGGCCGGGGAGCTGTTTTTT
. | . | TRBJ1-3 | TRBV29-1 | CSVDTGSGNTIYF | TGCAGCGTTGACACGGGCTCTGGAAACACCATATATTTT
. | . | TRBJ1-1 | TRBV12-3/TRBV12-4 | CASSLGQNTEAFF | TGTGCCAGCAGTTTGGGGCAGAACACTGAAGCTTTCTTT
TRBD2 | . | TRBJ2-3 | TRBV7-3 | CASSSREVPDTQYF | TGTGCCAGCAGCTCGCGGGAGGTCCCCGATACGCAGTATTTT
. | . | TRBJ2-5 | TRBV9 | CASSVLGEETQYF | TGTGCCAGCAGCGTTCTCGGAGAAGAGACCCAGTACTTC
TRBD2 | few | TRBJ2-7 | TRBV5-1 | CASSWLAGGPREQYF | TGCGCCAGCAGCTGGCTAGCGGGAGGGCCGCGAGAGCAGTACTTC
. | . | TRBJ2-5 | TRBV28 | CASSFPIPGTQYF | TGTGCCAGCAGTTTTCCTATACCGGGGACCCAGTACTTC
TRBD1 | . | TRBJ2-2 | TRBV4-1 | CASSQDTRTGLNTGELFF | TGCGCCAGCAGCCAAGATACGAGGACAGGGCTTAACACCGGGGAGCTGTTTTTT
. | . | TRBJ2-2 | TRBV30 | CAWTRGTGELFF | TGTGCCTGGACTAGGGGGACCGGGGAGCTGTTTTTT
. | . | TRBJ1-1 | TRBV11-2 | CASSLGGGVVTEAFF | TGTGCCAGCAGCTTAGGTGGGGGGGTAGTTACTGAAGCTTTCTTT
TRBD1 | . | TRBJ1-3 | TRBV11-2 | CASSPQGARSSGGNTIYF | TGTGCCAGCAGCCCACAGGGGGCGAGAAGTAGCGGGGGAAACACCATATATTTT
TRBD2 | . | TRBJ2-3 | TRBV5-1 | CASSLGSTSEDTQYF | TGCGCCAGCAGCTTGGGGTCTACTAGCGAAGATACGCAGTATTTT
TRBD2 | once | TRBJ2-1 | TRBV7-9 | CASSLRTSGSYNEQFF | TGTGCCAGCAGCTTACGGACTAGCGGGAGTTACAATGAGCAGTTCTTC
. | . | TRBJ2-1 | TRBV28 | CASSNRLVVYNEQFF | TGTGCCAGCAGTAACCGACTAGTAGTTTACAATGAGCAGTTCTTC
. | . | TRBJ1-3 | TRBV30 | CAWSGDSGNTIYF | TGTGCCTGGTCCGGGGACTCTGGAAACACCATATATTTT